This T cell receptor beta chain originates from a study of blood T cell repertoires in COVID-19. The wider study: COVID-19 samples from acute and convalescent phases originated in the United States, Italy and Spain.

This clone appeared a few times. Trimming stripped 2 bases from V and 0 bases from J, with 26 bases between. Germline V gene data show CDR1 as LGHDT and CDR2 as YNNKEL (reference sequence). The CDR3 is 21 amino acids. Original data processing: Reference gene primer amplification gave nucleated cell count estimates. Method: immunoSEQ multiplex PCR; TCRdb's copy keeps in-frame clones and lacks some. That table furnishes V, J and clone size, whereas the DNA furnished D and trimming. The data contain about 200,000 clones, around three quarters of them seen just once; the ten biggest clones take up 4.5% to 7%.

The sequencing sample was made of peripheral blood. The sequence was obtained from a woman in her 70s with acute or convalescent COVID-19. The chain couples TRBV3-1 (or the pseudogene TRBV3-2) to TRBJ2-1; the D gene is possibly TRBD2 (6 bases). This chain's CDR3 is CASSQTVAASGSTSSYNEQFF. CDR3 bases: TGTGCCAGCAGCCAAACCGTAGCGGCGTCGGGGAGTACGAGCTCCTACAATGAGCAGTTCTTC.